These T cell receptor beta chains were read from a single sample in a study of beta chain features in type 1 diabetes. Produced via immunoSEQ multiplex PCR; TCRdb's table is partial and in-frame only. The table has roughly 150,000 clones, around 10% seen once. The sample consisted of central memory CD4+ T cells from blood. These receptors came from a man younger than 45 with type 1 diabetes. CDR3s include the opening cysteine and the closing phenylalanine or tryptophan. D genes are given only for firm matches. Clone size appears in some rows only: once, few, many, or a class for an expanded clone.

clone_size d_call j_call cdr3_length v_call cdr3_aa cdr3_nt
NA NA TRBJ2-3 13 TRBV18 CASSLAKGDTQYF TGTGCCAGCTCCCTGGCGAAGGGGGACACGCAGTATTTT
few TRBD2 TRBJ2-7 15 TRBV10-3 CAISATSGSSYEQYF TGTGCCATCAGTGCGACTAGCGGGAGCTCCTACGAGCAGTACTTC
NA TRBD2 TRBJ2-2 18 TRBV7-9 CASSPGTSGATNTGELFF TGTGCCAGCAGCCCCGGGACTAGCGGGGCAACGAACACCGGGGAGCTGTTTTTT
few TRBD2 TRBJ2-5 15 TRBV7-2 CASSLEREGSETQYF TGTGCCAGCAGCTTAGAGCGGGAGGGTAGCGAGACCCAGTACTTC
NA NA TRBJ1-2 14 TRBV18 CASSPATGNYGYTF TGTGCCAGCTCACCAGCCACAGGGAACTATGGCTACACCTTC
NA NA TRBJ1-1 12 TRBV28 CASSSGSTEAFF TGTGCCAGCAGCTCAGGGTCCACTGAAGCTTTCTTT
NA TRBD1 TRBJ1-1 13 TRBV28 CASSFYGQGTPFF TGTGCCAGCAGTTTTTATGGACAGGGGACACCTTTCTTT
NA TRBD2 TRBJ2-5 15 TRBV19 CASSTLAGGRETQYF TGTGCCAGTAGTACCTTAGCGGGAGGAAGAGAGACCCAGTACTTC
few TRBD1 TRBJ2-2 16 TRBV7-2 CASRLTGGARTGELFF TGTGCCAGCAGGTTGACAGGGGGCGCGAGAACCGGGGAGCTGTTTTTT
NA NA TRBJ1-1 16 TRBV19 CASSTGQPIQNTEAFF TGTGCCAGTAGTACCGGACAGCCCATACAGAACACTGAAGCTTTCTTT
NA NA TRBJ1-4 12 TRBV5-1 CASRQANEKLFF TGCGCCAGCCGACAGGCGAATGAAAAACTGTTTTTT
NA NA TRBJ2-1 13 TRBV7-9 CASSSKSVGEQFF TGTGCCAGCAGCTCAAAGAGCGTCGGTGAGCAGTTCTTC
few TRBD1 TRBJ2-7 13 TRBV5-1 CASRPGQGYEQYF TGCGCCAGCAGACCGGGACAGGGGTACGAGCAGTACTTC
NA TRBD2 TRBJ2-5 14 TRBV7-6 CASSPRTSGETQYF TGTGCCAGCAGCCCCCGGACTAGCGGGGAGACCCAGTACTTC
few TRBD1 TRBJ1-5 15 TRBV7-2 CASSLGDRRNQPQHF TGTGCCAGCAGCTTGGGGGACAGACGCAATCAGCCCCAGCATTTT
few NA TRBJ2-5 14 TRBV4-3 CASSQDGREETQYF TGCGCCAGCAGCCAAGACGGCAGGGAAGAGACCCAGTACTTC
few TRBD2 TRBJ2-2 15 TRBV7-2 CASRLAGGPPGELFF TGTGCCAGCAGATTAGCGGGAGGGCCACCAGGGGAGCTGTTTTTT
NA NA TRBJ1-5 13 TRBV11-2 CASSLTLDQPQHF TGTGCCAGCAGCTTAACATTGGATCAGCCCCAGCATTTT
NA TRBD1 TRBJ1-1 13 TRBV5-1 CASSYRGETEAFF TGCGCCAGCAGCTACAGGGGGGAGACTGAAGCTTTCTTT
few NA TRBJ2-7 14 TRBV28 CASSSPGASYEQYF TGTGCCAGCAGTTCCCCAGGGGCCTCCTACGAGCAGTACTTC